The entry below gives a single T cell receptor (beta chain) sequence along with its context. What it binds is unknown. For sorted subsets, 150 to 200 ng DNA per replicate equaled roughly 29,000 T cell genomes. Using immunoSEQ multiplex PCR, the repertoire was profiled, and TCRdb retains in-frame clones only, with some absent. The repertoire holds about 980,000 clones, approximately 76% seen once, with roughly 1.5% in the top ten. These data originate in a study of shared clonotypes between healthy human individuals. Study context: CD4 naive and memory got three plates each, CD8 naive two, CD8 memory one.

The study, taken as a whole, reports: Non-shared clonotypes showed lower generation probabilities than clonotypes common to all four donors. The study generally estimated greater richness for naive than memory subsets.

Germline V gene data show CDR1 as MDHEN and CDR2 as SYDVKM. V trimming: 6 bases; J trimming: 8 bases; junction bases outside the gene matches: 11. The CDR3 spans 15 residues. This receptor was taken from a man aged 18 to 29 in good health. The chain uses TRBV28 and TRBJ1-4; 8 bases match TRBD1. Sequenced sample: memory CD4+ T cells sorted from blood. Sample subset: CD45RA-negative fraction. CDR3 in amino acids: CASSYSTGAGEKLFF. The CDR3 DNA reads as TGTGCCAGCAGCTACTCGACAGGGGCGGGGGAAAAACTGTTTTTT. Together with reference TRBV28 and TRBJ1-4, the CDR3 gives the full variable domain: DVKVTQSSRYLVKRTGEKVFLECVQDMDHENMFWYRQDPGLGLRLIYFSYDVKMKEKGDIPEGYSVSREKKERFSLILESASTNQTSMYLCASSYSTGAGEKLFFGSGTQLSVL.